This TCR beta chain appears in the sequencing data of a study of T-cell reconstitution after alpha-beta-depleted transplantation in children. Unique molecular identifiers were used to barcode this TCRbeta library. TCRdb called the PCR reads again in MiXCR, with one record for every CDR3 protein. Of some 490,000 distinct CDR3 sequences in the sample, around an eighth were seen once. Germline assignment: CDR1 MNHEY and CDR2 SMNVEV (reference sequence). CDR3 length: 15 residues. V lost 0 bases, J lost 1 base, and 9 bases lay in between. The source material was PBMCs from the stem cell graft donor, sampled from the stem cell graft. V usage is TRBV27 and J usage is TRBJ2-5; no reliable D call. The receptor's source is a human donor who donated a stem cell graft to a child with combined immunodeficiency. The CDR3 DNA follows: TGTGCCAGCAGTTTATCGTGGGCAGCCCAAGAGACCCAGTACTTC. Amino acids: CASSLSWAAQETQYF.